Below, one T cell receptor (beta chain) is given with its context. Its antigen is unidentified. This sample is part of a study of response to subunit inactivated influenza vaccine. TCRdb itself ran the RT-PCR reads through MiXCR, one entry per CDR3 protein. The table includes around 850,000 distinct CDR3 sequences, 18% detected once. General observations from the study: Authors suggested seasonal influenza vaccinations each recruit few new T cells.

This CDR3 has 16 amino acids. The ends lost 1 base at V and 7 bases at J; junction bases unmatched: 8. Germline loops: CDR1 SGHRS, CDR2 YFSETQ. Here the sequenced sample was PBMCs from blood, taken more than 4 days after vaccination. The V gene is TRBV5-1, the J gene TRBJ2-1; TRBD2 matches 10 bases. The source of this sequence is a man aged 45-65 years who received an inactivated influenza vaccine. The CDR3 loop is CASSLNPLAGSNEQFF. CDR3 DNA sequence: TGCGCCAGCAGCTTGAATCCACTAGCGGGATCTAATGAGCAGTTCTTC. The variable domain in full, completed from reference TRBV5-1 and TRBJ2-1, reads KAGVTQTPRYLIKTRGQQVTLSCSPISGHRSVSWYQQTPGQGLQFLFEYFSETQRNKGNFPGRFSGRQFSNSRSEMNVSTLELGDSALYLCASSLNPLAGSNEQFFGPGTRLTVL.